Listed below are T cell receptor beta chains from one sample, sequenced in a study of early T cells in non-severe SARS-CoV-2 infection. Each CDR3 protein is one row after TCRdb ran MiXCR on the 5' RACE reads. The table lists 65,000 to 85,000 distinct CDR3 sequences, more than 8% of them singletons, with about 16% in the top ten. The sample in question was whole blood, obtained at baseline. The origin of the receptors is an adult who was a healthcare worker with PCR-confirmed SARS-CoV-2 infection or an uninfected control (not recorded which). Each CDR3 is given with its conserved first and last residue. The D gene is left open where the match is weak. Some rows mark clone size as missing; the rest say once, few, many or name a class of expanded clone.

D gene,J gene,V gene,clone size,CDR3 protein,CDR3 DNA
NA,TRBJ2-7,TRBV29-1,few,CSVRDGAYEQYF,TGCAGCGTTCGGGACGGAGCCTACGAGCAGTACTTC
NA,TRBJ2-7,TRBV5-1,few,CASSGGDSSTYEQYF,TGCGCCAGCAGCGGCGGGGACAGTTCAACCTACGAGCAGTACTTC
NA,TRBJ2-7,TRBV29-1,few,CSAGGYLTYEQYF,TGCAGCGCCGGGGGATATTTAACCTACGAGCAGTACTTC
NA,TRBJ2-3,TRBV7-9,few,CASSLSREISDTQYF,TGTGCCAGCAGCCTAAGCAGGGAAATATCGGATACGCAGTATTTT
NA,TRBJ2-1,TRBV10-3,many,CAISSRTGEQFF,TGTGCCATCAGTTCACGTACGGGTGAGCAGTTCTTC
TRBD1,TRBJ1-5,TRBV6-2/TRBV6-3,NA,CASSRQGHSNQPQHF,TGTGCCAGCAGCCGACAGGGGCATAGCAATCAGCCCCAGCATTTT
NA,TRBJ1-3,TRBV7-6,few,CASSLRGSGNTIYF,TGTGCCAGCAGCTTAAGGGGCTCTGGAAACACCATATATTTT
NA,TRBJ2-5,TRBV2,NA,CAAADAGGETQYF,TGTGCCGCAGCAGACGCTGGGGGAGAGACCCAGTACTTC
TRBD1,TRBJ2-5,TRBV5-4,NA,CASSLEPTGGKETQYF,TGTGCCAGCAGCTTGGAACCGACAGGGGGTAAAGAGACCCAGTACTTC
NA,TRBJ1-2,TRBV29-1,few,CSAMGRYSSYGYTF,TGCAGCGCCATGGGCCGTTACTCCTCCTATGGCTACACCTTC
TRBD2,TRBJ2-1,TRBV4-3,few,CASSQGLAFYNEQFF,TGCGCCAGCAGCCAAGGACTAGCGTTCTACAATGAGCAGTTCTTC
NA,TRBJ1-2,TRBV15,few,CATSRDLAGVFYGYTF,TGTGCCACCAGCAGAGATCTGGCAGGGGTTTTCTATGGCTACACCTTC
NA,TRBJ2-7,TRBV28,many,CASRTAGRSAYEQYF,TGTGCCAGCAGGACCGCGGGCAGGTCCGCCTACGAGCAGTACTTC
NA,TRBJ1-1,TRBV19,few,CASLDLNTEAFF,TGTGCCAGCTTAGACCTGAACACTGAAGCTTTCTTT
NA,TRBJ1-4,TRBV19,many,CASRNSFVATNEKLFF,TGTGCCAGTAGAAACAGCTTTGTGGCAACTAATGAAAAACTGTTTTTT
TRBD2,TRBJ2-7,TRBV27,many,CASSKIAGGYEQYF,TGTGCCAGCAGTAAGATAGCGGGGGGCTACGAGCAGTACTTC
TRBD2,TRBJ2-3,TRBV9,many,CASSTSGTPDTQYF,TGTGCCTCTTCGACTAGCGGGACCCCGGATACGCAGTATTTT
TRBD2,TRBJ2-1,TRBV6-2/TRBV6-3,few,CASSYLIRRLAYNEQFF,TGTGCCAGCAGTTACCTTATCCGGAGACTAGCTTACAATGAGCAGTTCTTC
NA,TRBJ1-1,TRBV29-1,NA,CSVGGQSRNTEAFF,TGCAGCGTTGGCGGACAGTCCCGGAACACTGAAGCTTTCTTT
TRBD2,TRBJ2-1,TRBV2,few,CASSPAGGWSEQFF,TGTGCCAGCAGCCCAGCGGGAGGCTGGAGTGAGCAGTTCTTC
NA,TRBJ2-3,TRBV28,NA,CASSSQTDTQYF,TGTGCCAGCAGTTCCCAGACAGATACGCAGTATTTT
TRBD1,TRBJ2-6,TRBV4-1,many,CASSQPGQAPGANVLTF,TGCGCCAGCAGCCAGCCGGGACAGGCACCTGGGGCCAACGTCCTGACTTTC
NA,TRBJ2-3,TRBV7-2,many,CASQGGSRADTQYF,TGTGCCAGCCAAGGGGGGTCTCGGGCAGATACGCAGTATTTT
NA,TRBJ2-3,TRBV4-3,NA,CASSQGFSFIDTQYF,TGCGCCAGCAGCCAAGGGTTTAGCTTCATAGATACGCAGTATTTT
NA,TRBJ1-5,TRBV27,many,CASSLVGSGNQPQHF,TGTGCCAGCAGTTTGGTCGGCTCGGGCAATCAGCCCCAGCATTTT
TRBD2,TRBJ2-1,TRBV4-2,few,CASSPDVAGGNYNEQFF,TGTGCCAGCAGCCCAGACGTTGCGGGAGGAAATTACAATGAGCAGTTCTTC
NA,TRBJ2-3,TRBV14,NA,CASSQAVGGAQYF,TGTGCCAGCAGCCAAGCGGTCGGTGGAGCGCAGTATTTT
NA,TRBJ1-3,TRBV20-1,medium-sized,CSATGGDMGNTIYF,TGCAGTGCTACTGGGGGCGATATGGGAAACACCATATATTTT
NA,TRBJ1-1,TRBV28,NA,CASFAGDTEAFF,TGTGCCTCATTTGCGGGTGACACTGAAGCTTTCTTT
TRBD1,TRBJ2-7,TRBV28,NA,CASSLDRGTREQYF,TGTGCCAGCAGTTTGGACAGGGGAACGAGGGAGCAGTACTTC
NA,TRBJ2-2,TRBV20-1,many,CSAWPADTGELFF,TGCAGTGCGTGGCCGGCGGACACCGGGGAGCTGTTTTTT
NA,TRBJ1-5,TRBV6-2/TRBV6-3,many,CASSLLGSVDQPQHF,TGTGCCAGCAGTCTTCTGGGCAGCGTAGATCAGCCCCAGCATTTT
NA,TRBJ2-3,TRBV7-2,many,CASSLVSSADTQYF,TGTGCCAGCAGCTTAGTATCTAGCGCAGATACGCAGTATTTT
NA,TRBJ1-1,TRBV4-3,NA,CASSQDLRGTEAFF,TGCGCCAGCAGCCAAGACCTGAGGGGCACTGAAGCTTTCTTT
NA,TRBJ2-1,TRBV6-6,NA,CASSYLEDEQFF,TGTGCCAGCAGTTACCTTGAGGATGAGCAGTTCTTC
TRBD1,TRBJ1-2,TRBV10-2,many,CASSPDLTGGADGYTF,TGCGCCAGCAGCCCTGACCTGACAGGGGGCGCAGATGGCTACACCTTC
NA,TRBJ1-2,TRBV29-1,many,CSVESGILRVANYGYTF,TGCAGCGTTGAAAGCGGGATTCTCCGGGTAGCTAACTATGGCTACACCTTC
NA,TRBJ2-3,TRBV5-1,few,CASSLRGARDTQYF,TGCGCCAGCAGCTTGAGGGGTGCGCGGGATACGCAGTATTTT
NA,TRBJ2-2,TRBV6-2/TRBV6-3,few,CAVRENTGELFF,TGTGCCGTCAGGGAGAACACCGGGGAGCTGTTTTTT
NA,TRBJ2-2,TRBV29-1,NA,CSAGTRSNTGELFF,TGCAGCGCCGGGACAAGGTCCAACACCGGGGAGCTGTTTTTT
TRBD1,TRBJ2-2,TRBV12-3/TRBV12-4,medium-sized,CASSPQTGAGELFF,TGTGCCAGCAGTCCCCAAACAGGGGCCGGGGAGCTGTTTTTT
NA,TRBJ1-1,TRBV7-9,many,CASSLVSGNTEAFF,TGTGCCAGCAGCTTAGTGTCGGGGAACACTGAAGCTTTCTTT
NA,TRBJ2-3,TRBV9,NA,CASSVSETQYF,TGTGCCAGCAGCGTTTCTGAAACGCAGTATTTT
NA,TRBJ1-2,TRBV28,NA,CASSYGYGYTF,TGTGCCAGCAGTTATGGCTATGGCTACACCTTC
TRBD2,TRBJ2-7,TRBV29-1,NA,CSVRGLAGVEQYF,TGCAGCGTCAGGGGACTAGCGGGAGTCGAGCAGTACTTC
NA,TRBJ1-3,TRBV28,NA,CASRLSSGNTIYF,TGTGCCAGCAGACTAAGCTCTGGAAACACCATATATTTT
NA,TRBJ2-4,TRBV25-1,few,CASSEWGDIQYF,TGTGCCAGCAGTGAATGGGGGGACATTCAGTACTTC
TRBD1,TRBJ1-5,TRBV7-9,NA,CASSSTGVEGNQPQHF,TGTGCCAGCAGCTCCACAGGGGTGGAAGGCAATCAGCCCCAGCATTTT
NA,TRBJ2-6,TRBV6-2/TRBV6-3,few,CASSYGRGSGANVLTF,TGTGCCAGCAGTTACGGGCGGGGCTCTGGGGCCAACGTCCTGACTTTC
NA,TRBJ2-1,TRBV6-5,many,CASSYSGTLYNEQFF,TGTGCCAGCAGTTACTCGGGGACGCTTTACAATGAGCAGTTCTTC
NA,TRBJ2-7,TRBV28,many,CASSLGGAWEQYF,TGTGCCAGCAGTCTGGGTGGAGCCTGGGAGCAGTACTTC
NA,TRBJ1-1,TRBV7-3,NA,CASSLLGGEAFF,TGTGCCAGCAGCTTATTGGGCGGTGAAGCTTTCTTT
TRBD2,TRBJ2-7,TRBV27,many,CASSSPSGSRNEQYF,TGTGCCAGCAGTTCACCTAGCGGGAGTAGGAACGAGCAGTACTTC
TRBD1,TRBJ1-2,TRBV29-1,many,CSVAGTGGIYGYTF,TGCAGCGTTGCCGGGACAGGGGGTATCTATGGCTACACCTTC
TRBD1,TRBJ2-2,TRBV6-2/TRBV6-3,NA,CASSYHGTGRGANTGELFF,TGTGCCAGCAGTTACCACGGGACAGGGCGGGGAGCGAACACCGGGGAGCTGTTTTTT
TRBD1,TRBJ2-2,TRBV5-1,many,CASSLLQGANTGELFF,TGCGCCAGCAGCTTATTACAGGGGGCGAACACCGGGGAGCTGTTTTTT
NA,TRBJ2-3,TRBV4-2,many,CASSQAVTDTQYF,TGTGCCAGCAGCCAAGCAGTCACAGATACGCAGTATTTT
NA,TRBJ2-7,TRBV27,few,CASSLGSSSYEQYF,TGTGCCAGCAGTTTGGGCTCGAGCTCCTACGAGCAGTACTTC